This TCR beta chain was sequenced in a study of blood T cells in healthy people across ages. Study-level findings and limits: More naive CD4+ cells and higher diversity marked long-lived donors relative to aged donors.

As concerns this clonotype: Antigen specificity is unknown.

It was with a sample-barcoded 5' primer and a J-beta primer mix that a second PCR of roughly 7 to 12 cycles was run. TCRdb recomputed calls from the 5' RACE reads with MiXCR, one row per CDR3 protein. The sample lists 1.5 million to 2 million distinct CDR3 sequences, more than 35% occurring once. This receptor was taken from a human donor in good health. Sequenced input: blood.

The CDR3 nucleotides are TGTGCCAGCAGCCTGACAGCCAACACAGATACGCAGTATTTT. Its translation: CASSLTANTDTQYF. V and J are TRBV7-9 and TRBJ2-3, with D tentatively TRBD1 (5 bases). This CDR3 has 14 amino acids. V lost 5 bases, J lost 2 bases, and 11 bases lay in between. Germline CDR1 and CDR2: SEHNR and FQNEAQ (reference sequence). Full variable domain (outside the CDR3, taken from reference TRBV7-9 and TRBJ2-3): DTGVSQNPRHKITKRGQNVTFRCDPISEHNRLYWYRQTLGQGPEFLTYFQNEAQLEKSRLLSDRFSAERPKGSFSTLEIQRTEQGDSAMYLCASSLTANTDTQYFGPGTRLTVL.